Listed below are T cell receptor beta chains from one sample, sequenced in a study of graft-versus-host responses after intestinal transplantation. Only in-frame clones appear in the TCRdb table, and some are missing; sequencing was by immunoSEQ multiplex PCR. The profile shows about 120,000 clones, around 96% of them singletons. Their antigens are not known. The material was unstimulated CD8+ T cells sorted from spleen or lymph node cells, obtained before intestinal transplant. The source of these receptors is a human donor who received an intestinal transplant. Both conserved end residues are part of each CDR3. D genes are given only for firm matches. Clone size is given for some rows only: seen once, a few or many times, or a class if the clone is expanded.

clone size: -; D gene: -; V gene: TRBV5-1; J gene: TRBJ2-1; CDR3 protein: CASSLVSGYNEQFF; CDR3 DNA: TGCGCCAGCAGCTTGGTTAGCGGATACAATGAGCAGTTCTTC
clone size: -; D gene: TRBD2; V gene: TRBV27; J gene: TRBJ2-3; CDR3 protein: CASSLTRGGDTQYF; CDR3 DNA: TGTGCCAGCAGTCTAACTCGGGGGGGAGATACGCAGTATTTT
clone size: -; D gene: TRBD2; V gene: TRBV4-3; J gene: TRBJ2-1; CDR3 protein: CASSLLAGVYNEQFF; CDR3 DNA: TGCGCCAGCAGCCTACTAGCGGGAGTATACAATGAGCAGTTCTTC
clone size: -; D gene: TRBD1; V gene: TRBV28; J gene: TRBJ2-7; CDR3 protein: CASSVTGTGYEQYF; CDR3 DNA: TGTGCCAGCAGTGTTACCGGGACAGGGTACGAGCAGTACTTC
clone size: -; D gene: -; V gene: TRBV11-2; J gene: TRBJ2-2; CDR3 protein: CASSLERGGQPTGELFF; CDR3 DNA: TGTGCCAGCAGCTTAGAACGGGGGGGACAGCCCACCGGGGAGCTGTTTTTT
clone size: -; D gene: -; V gene: TRBV5-1; J gene: TRBJ2-3; CDR3 protein: CASSWEGASPTYTNTQYF; CDR3 DNA: TGCGCCAGCAGCTGGGAGGGGGCGAGTCCTACGTACACGAATACGCAGTATTTT
clone size: -; D gene: TRBD2; V gene: TRBV11-2; J gene: TRBJ2-2; CDR3 protein: CASSLDSGLEPGELFF; CDR3 DNA: TGTGCCAGCAGCTTAGATTCAGGACTAGAACCCGGGGAGCTGTTTTTT
clone size: -; D gene: TRBD1; V gene: TRBV19; J gene: TRBJ2-7; CDR3 protein: CASSIGQASSYEQYF; CDR3 DNA: TGTGCCAGTAGTATCGGACAGGCAAGCTCCTACGAGCAGTACTTC
clone size: -; D gene: -; V gene: TRBV6-5; J gene: TRBJ1-5; CDR3 protein: CASGDYSNQPQHF; CDR3 DNA: TGTGCCAGCGGGGATTATAGCAATCAGCCCCAGCATTTT
clone size: -; D gene: -; V gene: TRBV5-6; J gene: TRBJ2-2; CDR3 protein: CASSLAVGELFF; CDR3 DNA: TGTGCCAGCAGCTTGGCGGTGGGGGAGCTGTTTTTT
clone size: -; D gene: TRBD2; V gene: TRBV9; J gene: TRBJ2-7; CDR3 protein: CASSPSGREGYEQYF; CDR3 DNA: TGTGCCAGCAGCCCCTCGGGGCGGGAGGGCTACGAGCAGTACTTC
clone size: -; D gene: TRBD1; V gene: TRBV19; J gene: TRBJ1-1; CDR3 protein: CASSIDPGGITEAFF; CDR3 DNA: TGTGCCAGTAGTATAGATCCAGGGGGCATCACTGAAGCTTTCTTT
clone size: -; D gene: -; V gene: TRBV27; J gene: TRBJ2-7; CDR3 protein: CASSLMTASYEQYF; CDR3 DNA: TGTGCCAGCAGTTTAATGACAGCCTCCTACGAGCAGTACTTC
clone size: once; D gene: TRBD1; V gene: TRBV7-7; J gene: TRBJ1-2; CDR3 protein: CASSPQGEGYGYTF; CDR3 DNA: TGTGCCAGCAGCCCGCAGGGGGAAGGCTATGGCTACACCTTC
clone size: -; D gene: TRBD2; V gene: TRBV7-8; J gene: TRBJ2-1; CDR3 protein: CASRLTGTSGNNEQFF; CDR3 DNA: TGTGCCAGCAGACTTACCGGGACTAGCGGTAACAATGAGCAGTTCTTC
clone size: -; D gene: -; V gene: TRBV28; J gene: TRBJ1-5; CDR3 protein: CASSFGGDNQPQHF; CDR3 DNA: TGTGCCAGCAGTTTTGGGGGTGACAATCAGCCCCAGCATTTT
clone size: -; D gene: TRBD1; V gene: TRBV7-9; J gene: TRBJ2-7; CDR3 protein: CASSAGMGTAPSYEQYF; CDR3 DNA: TGTGCCAGCAGCGCAGGTATGGGGACAGCCCCTTCCTACGAGCAGTACTTC
clone size: -; D gene: -; V gene: TRBV25-1; J gene: TRBJ1-1; CDR3 protein: CASSFSWGNTEAFF; CDR3 DNA: TGTGCCAGCAGTTTCTCCTGGGGGAACACTGAAGCTTTCTTT
clone size: -; D gene: -; V gene: TRBV6-9; J gene: TRBJ2-5; CDR3 protein: CASSYRSTGETQYF; CDR3 DNA: TGTGCCAGCAGTTACCGCAGTACGGGAGAGACCCAGTACTTC
clone size: -; D gene: -; V gene: TRBV2; J gene: TRBJ1-2; CDR3 protein: CASNNLVMNYGYTF; CDR3 DNA: TGTGCCAGCAATAACCTGGTAATGAACTATGGCTACACCTTC
clone size: -; D gene: -; V gene: TRBV19; J gene: TRBJ1-2; CDR3 protein: CASSQGDGYTF; CDR3 DNA: TGTGCCAGTTCCCAAGGGGATGGCTACACCTTC
clone size: -; D gene: TRBD1; V gene: TRBV11-3; J gene: TRBJ1-5; CDR3 protein: CASSPGQGPSYSNQPQHF; CDR3 DNA: TGTGCCAGCAGCCCGGGACAGGGACCCTCTTATAGCAATCAGCCCCAGCATTTT
clone size: -; D gene: -; V gene: TRBV4-1; J gene: TRBJ2-7; CDR3 protein: CASSQEGRGSHEQYF; CDR3 DNA: TGCGCCAGCAGCCAAGAGGGCAGGGGAAGTCACGAGCAGTACTTC
clone size: -; D gene: TRBD1; V gene: TRBV15; J gene: TRBJ2-1; CDR3 protein: CATSRGQGAYEQFF; CDR3 DNA: TGTGCCACCAGCAGAGGGCAGGGGGCCTATGAGCAGTTCTTC
clone size: once; D gene: -; V gene: TRBV15; J gene: TRBJ2-4; CDR3 protein: CATSSRPREGMMKDIQYF; CDR3 DNA: TGTGCCACCAGCAGCCGTCCTCGAGAGGGGATGATGAAGGACATTCAGTACTTC
clone size: few; D gene: -; V gene: TRBV19; J gene: TRBJ1-5; CDR3 protein: CASTDNSNQPQHF; CDR3 DNA: TGTGCCAGTACCGACAACAGCAATCAGCCCCAGCATTTT
clone size: -; D gene: -; V gene: TRBV21-1; J gene: TRBJ2-7; CDR3 protein: CASSGCYEQYF; CDR3 DNA: TGTGCCAGCTCCGGATGCTACGAGCAGTACTTC
clone size: -; D gene: -; V gene: TRBV4-2; J gene: TRBJ2-7; CDR3 protein: CASSQRQEGYEQYF; CDR3 DNA: TGTGCCAGCAGCCAAAGGCAGGAAGGGTACGAGCAGTACTTC
clone size: -; D gene: -; V gene: TRBV28; J gene: TRBJ2-7; CDR3 protein: CASSWTPGTYEQYF; CDR3 DNA: TGTGCCAGCAGCTGGACTCCTGGGACCTACGAGCAGTACTTC
clone size: few; D gene: -; V gene: TRBV28; J gene: TRBJ1-5; CDR3 protein: CASSSMGPQHF; CDR3 DNA: TGTGCCAGCAGTTCCATGGGGCCCCAGCATTTT
clone size: -; D gene: -; V gene: TRBV6-4; J gene: TRBJ2-1; CDR3 protein: CASSDSGGLTEQFF; CDR3 DNA: TGTGCCAGCAGTGACTCCGGGGGACTTACTGAGCAGTTCTTC
clone size: -; D gene: -; V gene: TRBV28; J gene: TRBJ2-7; CDR3 protein: CASNHPGYEQYF; CDR3 DNA: TGTGCCAGCAATCATCCGGGGTACGAGCAGTACTTC